This paragraph covers one T cell receptor (beta chain) sequence. Its antigen is unknown. The treatment denotes: approximately 18 received Ad26.COV2.S at low or high dose, single or two shots; about 5 received placebo; per-sample allocation not given. Following the first vaccine or placebo injection, samples were taken on day 63. An Ad26 vector that expressed Wuhan-strain SARS-CoV-2 spike constituted the vaccine. This entry is derived from a study of Ad26.COV2.S vaccination and SARS-CoV-2 variants. About the study: Donor got 5x10^10 or 1x10^11 viral particles of Ad26.COV2.S. Study-wide results and limits: Overall T cell responses may have been underestimated by the analyses of TCR breadth and depth. Across vaccine and placebo recipients, the breadth of non-spike TCRs was similar.

The CDR3 runs 14 residues. Germline assignment: CDR1 PRHDT and CDR2 FYEKMQ (reference sequence). V was pared by 2 bases and J by 3 bases, with 11 bases between. The data were produced by immunoSEQ multiplex PCR, yet TCRdb's version contains in-frame clones alone and is incomplete. The sample has over 350,000 clones; approximately 91% are singletons. The sequences come from peripheral blood, collected in a trial of Ad26.COV2.S vaccine versus placebo. The sequence was collected from a person between 18 and 60 years old who received the Ad26.COV2.S COVID-19 vaccine or a placebo. This chain links TRBV13 with TRBJ2-7; D is unclear. CDR3 sequence: CASSLTARYYEQYF. The CDR3 DNA sequence: TGTGCCAGCAGCTTAACTGCACGTTACTACGAGCAGTACTTC.